The present entry profiles one T cell receptor (beta chain) with its context. This sample is drawn from a study of blood T cell repertoires in COVID-19. The data were produced by immunoSEQ multiplex PCR, yet TCRdb's version contains in-frame clones alone and is incomplete. The top ten clones hold around 5% of a sample with roughly 150,000 clones, roughly 93% of them seen once. V lost 5 bases and J 2 bases, leaving 12 bases between the germline ends. The CDR3 is made up of 14 amino acids. Germline CDR1 and CDR2: SGHTA and FQGTGA. V gene TRBV7-3 combines with J gene TRBJ1-2, with D possibly matching TRBD1 (6 bases). Sequencing was done on a sample of peripheral blood. The TCR sequence derives from a young man with COVID-19, enrolled during active disease. CDR3 sequence: CASSPGGGNYGYTF. The CDR3 DNA follows: TGTGCCAGCAGCCCGGGAGGGGGGAACTATGGCTACACCTTC.